Below, 27 T cell receptor beta chains from the same sample are listed, as sequenced in a study of control samples from healthy donors and cancer patients. The assay was immunoSEQ multiplex PCR, and TCRdb's table has in-frame clones only and misses some. This table holds some 48,000 clones, about 93% found once. What was sequenced was PBMCs. All receptors derive from a woman between 50 and 59 years old with head and neck cancer.

The V call is TRBV18, the J call TRBJ2-5, with D unresolved. The CDR3 consists of 14 residues. Trimming left V 0 bases short and J 7 bases short, with 12 bases between. Looked up from germline, CDR1 is KGHSH and CDR2 is LQKENI. CDR3 sequence (DNA): TGTGCCAGCTCACCACCAGGAAAGGTCCGGACCCAGTACTTC. This encodes CASSPPGKVRTQYF.

The chain recombines TRBV21-1 with TRBJ2-7; the DNA was not compared with TRBD2, the D call given in the table. TRBV21-1 is a documented pseudogene. This CDR3 spans 14 amino acids. For the CDR3, the DNA is TGTGCCAGCAGCCCCCGACTAGAATCCTACGAGCAGTACTTC. Amino acids: CASSPRLESYEQYF.

The chain employs TRBV6-5 and TRBJ1-5; D ambiguous. The germline V gene encodes CDR1 MNHEY and CDR2 SVGAGI. This CDR3 contains 13 residues. Trimming stripped 5 bases from V and 4 bases from J, with 9 bases between. CDR3 DNA sequence: TGTGCCAGCAGTCGACAAGAGAATCAGCCCCAGCATTTT. As protein: CASSRQENQPQHF.

This chain links TRBV5-1 with TRBJ2-5, with 16 nucleotides matching TRBD2. This CDR3 is built from 21 residues. Germline assignment: CDR1 SGHRS and CDR2 YFSETQ. V lost 4 bases, J lost 4 bases, and 19 bases stayed unmatched. The CDR3 DNA reads as TGCGCCAGCAGCGTGGGCCCCGGGACTAGCGGGGGGGCCGGCGGTTCAGAGACCCAGTACTTC. Translation: CASSVGPGTSGGAGGSETQYF. Complete variable domain (other parts from reference TRBV5-1 and TRBJ2-5): KAGVTQTPRYLIKTRGQQVTLSCSPISGHRSVSWYQQTPGQGLQFLFEYFSETQRNKGNFPGRFSGRQFSNSRSEMNVSTLELGDSALYLCASSVGPGTSGGAGGSETQYFGPGTRLLVL.

The V and J genes are TRBV5-1 and TRBJ2-5; TRBD2 matches at 12 bases. Germline-derived CDR1 and CDR2 are SGHRS and YFSETQ. This CDR3 has 16 residues. J lost 5 bases, V lost 4 bases, and 9 bases had no gene match. This CDR3 reads CASSERLAGDGETQYF. The CDR3 DNA is TGCGCCAGCAGCGAACGACTAGCGGGAGACGGGGAGACCCAGTACTTC.

This chain uses TRBV29-1 with TRBJ2-7; D gene uncertain. Trimming removed 7 bases at V and 6 bases at J, with 13 bases between. This CDR3 is built from 11 residues. Germline V gene sequence: CDR1 SQVTM, CDR2 ANQGSEA. Here the CDR3 reads CSAGPGSEQYF. The DNA of the CDR3 is TGCAGCGCCGGACCCGGGTCCGAGCAGTACTTC.

This sequence joins TRBV28 and TRBJ1-1; D gene ambiguous. The CDR3 has 15 residues. Between the trimmed V and J ends, which lost 8 bases and 1 base, there was a span of 17 bases. Looked up from germline, CDR1 is MDHEN and CDR2 is SYDVKM. The CDR3 protein is CASVGSHGRNTEAFF. DNA for the CDR3: TGTGCCAGCGTGGGGTCCCACGGAAGGAACACTGAAGCTTTCTTT.

CDR3 residues: CASSFRGEDGYTF. The DNA for the CDR3 is TGTGCCAGCAGCTTTAGGGGAGAGGATGGCTACACCTTC. This chain uses TRBV7-2 with TRBJ1-2; maybe TRBD1 (5 bases). CDR3 length: 13 residues. CDR1 and CDR2 from the germline V gene are SGHTA and FQGNSA. Trimming took off 3 bases at V and 6 bases at J, with 11 bases between the two ends.

The CDR3 region is CASSQDLQGPRVFF. In nucleotides, the CDR3 is TGTGCCAGCAGCCAAGATCTCCAGGGCCCCAGGGTATTTTTT. This chain joins TRBV3-1 (or the pseudogene TRBV3-2) and TRBJ1-4, with TRBD1 as a possible D gene (5 bases). The CDR3 loop spans 14 amino acids. V was trimmed by 0 bases and J by 17 bases, leaving 19 bases between them. Germline loops: CDR1 LGHDT, CDR2 YNNKEL (reference sequence).

The CDR3: CASSESTYEQYF. The CDR3 DNA follows: TGTGCCAGCAGTGAATCAACCTACGAGCAGTACTTC. The V gene is TRBV2, the J gene TRBJ2-7; D is undetermined. V dropped 2 bases and J dropped 2 bases, with 4 bases sitting between them. CDR1 SNHLY and CDR2 FYNNEI come from the germline V gene. This CDR3 is 12 amino acids long.

The sample holds one count of this clone. This CDR3 is CASSFGLTTGELFF. DNA of the CDR3: TGTGCCAGCAGCTTCGGACTGACTACCGGGGAGCTGTTTTTT. The rearrangement joins TRBV5-6 to TRBJ2-2, with D tentatively TRBD2 (5 bases). Germline CDR1 and CDR2: SGHDT and YYEEEE. The CDR3 sequence is 14 residues long. V was shortened by 2 bases and J by 5 bases, with 10 bases between the two germline ends.

This rearrangement joins TRBV19 to TRBJ1-1; D remains unclear. Looked up from germline, CDR1 is LNHDA and CDR2 is SQIVND (reference sequence). This CDR3 contains 14 residues. Trimming removed 4 bases at V and 0 bases at J, with 9 bases between. CDR3 sequence: CASSSLQMNTEAFF. The CDR3 nucleotides are TGTGCCAGTAGTAGTTTACAGATGAACACTGAAGCTTTCTTT. The complete variable domain, with remaining parts taken from reference TRBV19 and TRBJ1-1, reads DGGITQSPKYLFRKEGQNVTLSCEQNLNHDAMYWYRQDPGQGLRLIYYSQIVNDFQKGDIAEGYSVSREKKESFPLTVTSAQKNPTAFYLCASSSLQMNTEAFFGQGTRLTVV.

With respect to this clone: The same CDR3 also results from other DNA sequences found in this sample. V gene TRBV11-1 combines with J gene TRBJ2-1; 9 positions match TRBD1. This CDR3 comprises 15 residues. Germline loops: CDR1 SGHAT, CDR2 FQDESV (reference sequence). The trim removed 5 bases at V and 5 bases at J, leaving 7 bases unmatched. CDR3 amino acids: CASSPGQGINNEQFF. As DNA, the CDR3 is TGTGCCAGCAGCCCCGGACAGGGGATCAACAATGAGCAGTTCTTC.

The rearrangement joins TRBV2 to TRBJ1-2; D is undetermined. Germline V lookup: CDR1 SNHLY, CDR2 FYNNEI. With 1 base removed from V and 0 bases from J, the gap between germline ends came to 6 bases. The CDR3 spans 14 residues. The CDR3 coding sequence is TGTGCCAGCAGTGAAGGGGCAGCTAACTATGGCTACACCTTC. Its translation is CASSEGAANYGYTF.

The chain joins TRBV10-3 to TRBJ2-3; 7 nucleotides align to TRBD2. The CDR3 loop spans 14 amino acids. CDR1 ENHRY and CDR2 SYGVKD come from the germline V gene. Trimming cost V 6 bases and J 2 bases; bases outside gene matches: 5. The CDR3, as DNA: TGTGCCATCAGCCAGCGGGGAGCCACAGATACGCAGTATTTT. This encodes CAISQRGATDTQYF.

The chain joins TRBV7-2 to TRBJ2-5; 8 nucleotides align to TRBD1. The length of the CDR3 is 18 residues. The V and J ends lost 2 bases and 7 bases, in that order; junction bases with no gene match: 18. Germline-derived CDR1 and CDR2 are SGHTA and FQGNSA. CDR3 loop: CASSLFPSPDRANGTQYF. The CDR3 nucleotides are TGTGCCAGCAGCTTATTCCCTTCACCGGACAGGGCTAATGGGACCCAGTACTTC.

This sequence joins TRBV29-1 and TRBJ2-7; 10 nucleotides line up with TRBD1. The CDR3 runs to 14 residues. CDR1 is SQVTM, CDR2 ANQGSEA, per germline. Trimming took 1 base from V and 1 from J; bases not matched to a gene: 1. The CDR3 region is CSVEGDRGSYEQYF. DNA for the CDR3: TGCAGCGTTGAAGGGGACAGGGGTTCCTACGAGCAGTACTTC.

J is TRBJ1-5 and V is TRBV29-1; D remains unclear. The CDR3 runs 13 residues. Germline V lookup: CDR1 SQVTM, CDR2 ANQGSEA. Trimming left V 4 bases short and J 4 bases short, with 11 bases between. CDR3 region: CSVGRDKNQPQHF. Written as DNA, the CDR3 is TGCAGCGTTGGTCGTGACAAAAATCAGCCCCAGCATTTT.

The chain is built from TRBV4-1 and TRBJ1-4; D not certain. The germline V gene has CDR1 MGHRA and CDR2 YSYEKL. The CDR3 length is 15 residues. V was clipped by 4 bases and J by 6 bases, with 15 bases between them. As DNA, the CDR3 is TGCGCCAGCAGCCGAGAGGGAAGTCTTTATGAAAAACTGTTTTTT. Encoded protein: CASSREGSLYEKLFF.

V gene TRBV20-1 combines with J gene TRBJ2-7, with D tentatively TRBD1 or TRBD2 (6 bases each). The CDR3 runs to 16 residues. V was clipped by 3 bases and J by 6 bases, with 24 bases between them. Germline loops: CDR1 DFQATT, CDR2 SNEGSKA (reference sequence). DNA of the CDR3: TGCAGTGCTAGTAATAAAGGGGGGCGGACGGGACGCGAGCAGTACTTC. The encoded protein is CSASNKGGRTGREQYF.

This chain links TRBV5-1 with TRBJ1-1; perhaps TRBD1 as D (5 bases). Deletions cut 6 bases from V and 1 base from J, with 13 bases between. CDR1 and CDR2 (germline): SGHRS, YFSETQ. CDR3 length equals 14 residues. In DNA, the CDR3 is TGCGCCAGCAAGGTCGGCGGGACGAACACTGAAGCTTTCTTT. Its protein is CASKVGGTNTEAFF.

The chain couples TRBV7-9 to TRBJ2-5, with D tentatively TRBD1 (6 bases). The CDR3 totals 13 residues. The germline CDR1 and CDR2 sequences are SEHNR and FQNEAQ (reference sequence). V lost 3 bases and J 1 base, leaving 6 bases between the germline ends. The CDR3 loop reads CASSLGAQETQYF. As DNA, the CDR3 is TGTGCCAGCAGCTTGGGGGCCCAAGAGACCCAGTACTTC.

The rearrangement joins TRBV9 to TRBJ2-1; tentative D call: TRBD1 (6 bases). With 2 bases removed from V and 8 bases from J, the gap between germline ends came to 14 bases. This CDR3 spans 14 amino acids. The germline gives CDR1 SGDLS, CDR2 YYNGEE. In nucleotides, the CDR3 is TGTGCCAGCAGCGTTGGGGCCAGGGGTGATGAGCAGTTCTTC. Translating it yields CASSVGARGDEQFF. Based on the CDR3 plus reference TRBV9 and TRBJ2-1, the full variable domain is DSGVTQTPKHLITATGQRVTLRCSPRSGDLSVYWYQQSLDQGLQFLIQYYNGEERAKGNILERFSAQQFPDLHSELNLSSLELGDSALYFCASSVGARGDEQFFGPGTRLTVL.

The gene calls are TRBV7-2 and TRBJ1-3; tentative D call: TRBD1 (6 bases). Trimming pared 10 bases from V and 2 bases from J, leaving 18 bases between. CDR3 length: 15 residues. The germline gives CDR1 SGHTA, CDR2 FQGNSA. CDR3 protein: CANTLHRDPGNTIYF. CDR3 DNA: TGTGCCAACACCCTACACAGGGATCCTGGAAACACCATATATTTT.

The rearrangement uses TRBV12-3 or TRBV12-4 and TRBJ2-5; 7 nucleotides line up with TRBD2. The CDR3 totals 13 residues. V shed 5 bases and J 5 bases; nucleotides not matched to a gene: 5. CDR3 in DNA: TGTGCCAGCAGTCCAGCGGGATTTGAGACCCAGTACTTC. Encoded protein: CASSPAGFETQYF.

This chain uses TRBV7-2 with TRBJ1-3; 7 positions agree with TRBD1. Germline CDR1 SGHTA, CDR2 FQGNSA. The CDR3 has 15 residues. Unmatched junction bases numbered 5, after V lost 5 bases and J lost 1 base. The CDR3 sequence is CASSDSTGSGNTIYF. Here the CDR3 DNA reads TGTGCCAGCAGCGACTCGACAGGGTCTGGAAACACCATATATTTT.

CDR3 nucleotides: TGTGCCAGCAGCCAGGACAGGGTGAACACCGGGGAGCTGTTTTTT. As protein: CASSQDRVNTGELFF. V gene TRBV6-5 combines with J gene TRBJ2-2, with 8 bases fitting TRBD1. V was clipped by 6 bases and J by 1 base; unmatched bases: 4. This CDR3 is 15 amino acids long. The germline gives CDR1 MNHEY, CDR2 SVGAGI.